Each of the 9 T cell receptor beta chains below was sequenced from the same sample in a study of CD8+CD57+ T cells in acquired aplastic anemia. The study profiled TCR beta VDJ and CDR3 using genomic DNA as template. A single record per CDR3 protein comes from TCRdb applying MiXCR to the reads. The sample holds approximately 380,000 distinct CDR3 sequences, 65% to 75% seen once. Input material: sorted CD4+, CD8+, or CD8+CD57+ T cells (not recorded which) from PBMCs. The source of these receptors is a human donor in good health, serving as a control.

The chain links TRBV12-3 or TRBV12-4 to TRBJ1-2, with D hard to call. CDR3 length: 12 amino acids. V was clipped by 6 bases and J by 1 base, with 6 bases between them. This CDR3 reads CASSIVNYGYTF. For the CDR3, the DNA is TGTGCCAGCAGCATAGTTAACTATGGCTACACCTTC.

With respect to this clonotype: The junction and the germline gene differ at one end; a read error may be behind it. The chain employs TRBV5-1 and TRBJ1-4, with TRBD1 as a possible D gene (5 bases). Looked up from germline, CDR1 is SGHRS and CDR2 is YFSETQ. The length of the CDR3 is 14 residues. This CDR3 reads CASSRSGPAEKLFF. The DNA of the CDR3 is TGTGCCAGCAGCCGATCGGGGCCCGCGGAAAAACTGTTTTTT.

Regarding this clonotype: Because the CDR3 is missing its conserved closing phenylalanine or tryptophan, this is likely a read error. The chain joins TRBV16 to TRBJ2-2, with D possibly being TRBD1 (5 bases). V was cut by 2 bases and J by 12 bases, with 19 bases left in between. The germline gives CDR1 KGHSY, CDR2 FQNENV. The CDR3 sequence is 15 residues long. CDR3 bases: TGTGCCAGCAGCCAACACAGGTCTACAGATACGCAGCTGTTTTGC. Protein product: CASSQHRSTDTQLFC.

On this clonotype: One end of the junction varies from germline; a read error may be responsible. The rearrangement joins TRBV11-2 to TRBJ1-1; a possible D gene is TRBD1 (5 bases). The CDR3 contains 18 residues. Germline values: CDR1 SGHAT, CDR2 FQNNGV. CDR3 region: CAGSLGGEGARRNTEAFF. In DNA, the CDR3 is TGTGCCGGCAGCTTAGGTGGAGAAGGGGCCAGAAGGAACACTGAAGCTTTCTTT. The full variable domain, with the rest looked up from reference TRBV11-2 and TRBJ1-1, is EAGVAQSPRYKIIEKRQSVAFWCNPISGHATLYWYQQILGQGPKLLIQFQNNGVVDDSQLPKDRFSAERLKGVDSTLKIQPAKLEDSAVYLCAGSLGGEGARRNTEAFFGQGTRLTVV.

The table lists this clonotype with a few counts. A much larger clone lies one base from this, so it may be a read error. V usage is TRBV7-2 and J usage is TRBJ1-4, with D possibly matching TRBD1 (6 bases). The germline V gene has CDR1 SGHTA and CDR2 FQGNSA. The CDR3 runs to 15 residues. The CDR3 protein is CASRPQGLTNERLFF. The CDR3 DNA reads TGTGCCAGCAGACCACAGGGCCTTACTAATGAAAGACTGTTTTTT. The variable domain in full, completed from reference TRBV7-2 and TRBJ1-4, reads GAGVSQSPSNKVTEKGKDVELRCDPISGHTALYWYRQSLGQGLEFLIYFQGNSAPDKSGLPSDRFSAERTGGSVSTLTIQRTQQEDSAVYLCASRPQGLTNERLFFGSGTQLSVL.

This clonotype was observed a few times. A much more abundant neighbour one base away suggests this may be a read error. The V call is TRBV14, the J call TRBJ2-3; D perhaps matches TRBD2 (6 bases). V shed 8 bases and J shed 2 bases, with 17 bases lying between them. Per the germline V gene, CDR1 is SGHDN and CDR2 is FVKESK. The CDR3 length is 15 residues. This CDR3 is CASGFRRGNTDTQYF. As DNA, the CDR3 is TGTGCCAGCGGCTTCCGGAGGGGTAACACAGATACGCAGTATTTT.

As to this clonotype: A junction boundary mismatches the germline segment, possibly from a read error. CDR3 in DNA: TGTGCCAGCAGTCCCGGGACAGCTCACGATACCCTCCACTTT. This codes for CASSPGTAHDTLHF. The chain recombines TRBV24-1 with TRBJ1-6; 7 nucleotides align to TRBD1. Germline V gene lookup returns CDR1 KGHDR and CDR2 SFDVKD. The length of the CDR3 is 14 residues.

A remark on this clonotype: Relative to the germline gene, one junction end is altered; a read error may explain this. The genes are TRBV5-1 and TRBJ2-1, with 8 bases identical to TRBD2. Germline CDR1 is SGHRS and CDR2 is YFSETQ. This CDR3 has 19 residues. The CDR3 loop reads CASSSGGGFRGNSYSEQFF. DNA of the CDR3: TGCGCCAGCAGCTCGGGGGGGGGCTTCCGGGGGAACTCCTACAGTGAGCAGTTCTTC.

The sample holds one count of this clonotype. The CDR3 nucleotides are TGTGCTAGTGGTTTGACCTGGGGCTATGGCTACACCTTC. Its protein product is CASGLTWGYGYTF. V is TRBV12-5 and J is TRBJ1-2, with D hard to call. From germline, CDR1 is LGHNT and CDR2 FRNRAP. The CDR3 is made up of 13 amino acids. With 2 bases removed from V and 4 bases from J, the gap between germline ends came to 8 bases.